The 27 T cell receptor beta chains in this list originate from one sample, sequenced in a study of blood T cells in healthy people across ages. A sample-barcoded 5' primer and a J-beta primer mix were used in a second PCR of roughly 6 to 12 cycles. TCRdb independently ran MiXCR on the 5' RACE reads; one entry per CDR3 protein. The repertoire has hundreds of thousands of distinct CDR3 sequences, around 43% of them found once; the top ten carry under 20%. Specimen: blood. The origin of the receptors is a man in his sixties in good health.

The chain joins TRBV5-1 to TRBJ1-4; unclear D gene. This CDR3 has 14 amino acids. CDR1 and CDR2 from the germline V gene are SGHRS and YFSETQ. The germline V and J ends were trimmed by 2 bases and 6 bases, with 11 bases remaining between them. CDR3 nucleotides: TGCGCCAGCAGCTTTGGGGAGGAGCATGAAAAACTGTTTTTT. The encoded protein is CASSFGEEHEKLFF.

CDR3 protein: CAYERGGGLPDTQYF. The CDR3 region has the DNA TGTGCCTACGAGAGGGGGGGCGGTTTGCCAGATACGCAGTATTTT. The chain joins TRBV30 to TRBJ2-3; D possibly corresponds to TRBD2 (7 bases). The CDR3 has 15 residues. The germline gives CDR1 GTSNPN, CDR2 SVGIG (reference sequence). Trimming took 7 bases from V and 4 from J, leaving 21 bases between them. Based on the CDR3 plus reference TRBV30 and TRBJ2-3, the full variable domain is SQTIHQWPATLVQPVGSPLSLECTVEGTSNPNLYWYRQAAGRGLQLLFYSVGIGQISSEVPQNLSASRPQDRQFILSSKKLLLSDSGFYLCAYERGGGLPDTQYFGPGTRLTVL.

The rearrangement links TRBV7-2 to TRBJ2-3; 8 positions match TRBD2. V trimming: 5 bases; J trimming: 3 bases; junction bases outside the gene matches: 10. The CDR3 covers 16 residues. The germline V gene has CDR1 SGHTA and CDR2 FQGNSA. In DNA, the CDR3 is TGTGCCAGCAGCAGTGGGCCGGGACTAGTAACAGATACGCAGTATTTT. This gives the protein CASSSGPGLVTDTQYF.

Only one count was recorded for this clonotype. The gene calls are TRBV30 and TRBJ1-4; 11 positions agree with TRBD1. V shed 2 bases, J shed 0 bases, and the junction held 5 bases outside the gene matches. Germline V gene data show CDR1 as GTSNPN and CDR2 as SVGIG (reference sequence). This CDR3 is 17 amino acids long. CDR3 DNA sequence: TGTGCCTGGAGTCTACCGGGACAGGGGGCAACTAATGAAAAACTGTTTTTT. Protein sequence: CAWSLPGQGATNEKLFF.

This chain uses TRBV6-2 or TRBV6-3 with TRBJ2-1, with D hard to call. CDR1 is MNHEY and CDR2 is SVGEGT in the germline V gene. The CDR3 contains 12 residues. V lost 7 bases to trimming and J lost 4 bases, with 8 bases between them. Here the CDR3 reads CASNGLYNEQFF. CDR3 sequence (DNA): TGTGCCAGCAACGGTCTATACAATGAGCAGTTCTTC.

This clonotype has only a few counts. The V gene is TRBV6-2 or TRBV6-3, the J gene TRBJ2-1, with TRBD1 matching 8 bases. The DNA matches TRBJ2-7 better at its end, which makes the J call doubtful. Germline V gene lookup returns CDR1 MNHEY and CDR2 SVGEGT. The CDR3 is 16 amino acids. The DNA for the CDR3 is TGTGCCAGCAGTTACCGGACAGGGAGGACCTACAATGAGCAGTACTTC. Its translation is CASSYRTGRTYNEQYF.

CDR3 loop: CASSSDRRGKTQYF. DNA for the CDR3: TGTGCCAGCAGCTCGGACAGGAGAGGGAAGACCCAGTACTTC. The chain uses TRBV7-9 and TRBJ2-7; 7 bases match TRBD1. The end of the DNA fits TRBJ2-5 better, so the J call may be wrong. Germline V gene lookup returns CDR1 SEHNR and CDR2 FQNEAQ (reference sequence). The CDR3 is 14 residues long.

This clonotype was found many times. This chain links TRBV3-1 with TRBJ2-7; D tentatively fits TRBD1 or TRBD2 (5 bases each). V gave up 4 bases and J gave up 5 bases, with 9 bases separating them. The V gene's germline CDR1 is LGHDT and CDR2 YNNKEL (reference sequence). This CDR3 contains 12 residues. This chain's CDR3 is CASSPLGDEQYF. Written as DNA, the CDR3 is TGTGCCAGCAGCCCTTTGGGGGACGAGCAGTACTTC.

This rearrangement joins TRBV6-6 to TRBJ2-3, with unresolved D. Germline CDR1 reads MNHNY; CDR2 reads SVGAGI (reference sequence). Trimming removed 3 bases at V and 2 bases at J, with 15 bases between. The CDR3 runs to 16 residues. For the CDR3, the DNA is TGTGCCAGCAGTTATAGACGGCGGCAGGACACAGATACGCAGTATTTT. This codes for CASSYRRRQDTDTQYF.

This clonotype was recorded a few times. The chain uses TRBV6-2 or TRBV6-3 and TRBJ2-3, with TRBD2 matching over 7 bases. Germline CDR1 reads MNHEY; CDR2 reads SVGEGT. With 4 bases clipped from V and 5 bases from J, the junction kept 6 bases outside the gene matches. This CDR3 region has 14 residues. The CDR3 DNA reads as TGTGCCAGCAGTTGGGCTAGCGGCTTAGATACGCAGTATTTT. Protein product: CASSWASGLDTQYF.

This chain uses TRBV10-3 with TRBJ2-7; D is unclear. Trimming took 8 bases from V and 1 from J, leaving 12 bases between them. Germline lookup yields CDR1 ENHRY and CDR2 SYGVKD. The CDR3 extends over 13 amino acids. Here the CDR3 reads CAIRQDVSYEQYF. The CDR3 DNA sequence: TGTGCCATCCGGCAGGATGTATCCTACGAGCAGTACTTC.

V and J are TRBV6-6 and TRBJ2-1; D could derive from TRBD1 or TRBD2 (5 bases each). V shed 6 bases and J shed 0 bases, with 12 bases lying between them. The CDR3 runs to 15 residues. Germline CDR1 reads MNHNY; CDR2 reads SVGAGI (reference sequence). As DNA, the CDR3 is TGTGCCAGCAGCCCGGGACCGCACTCCTACAATGAGCAGTTCTTC. The encoded protein is CASSPGPHSYNEQFF.

This clonotype was counted a single time. This chain connects TRBV5-6 to TRBJ2-3; no clear D gene. The CDR3 extends over 15 amino acids. Germline V lookup: CDR1 SGHDT, CDR2 YYEEEE. The V end was cut by 4 bases, the J end by 2 bases, with 14 bases between. CDR3 loop: CASSRRFEYTDTQYF. CDR3 nucleotides: TGTGCCAGCAGCCGACGTTTTGAGTACACAGATACGCAGTATTTT.

This chain links TRBV20-1 with TRBJ2-7; D unclear. This CDR3 comprises 14 residues. V dropped 0 bases and J dropped 7 bases, with 16 bases sitting between them. Looked up from germline, CDR1 is DFQATT and CDR2 is SNEGSKA (reference sequence). In nucleotides, the CDR3 is TGCAGTGCTAGAGAAAGGAGTTCCTACAATGAGCAGTACTTC. It translates to CSARERSSYNEQYF.

CDR3: CASSPWGANVLTF. The CDR3 coding sequence is TGTGCCAGCAGTCCGTGGGGGGCCAACGTCCTGACTTTC. The chain employs TRBV6-1 and TRBJ2-6; no clear D. The CDR3 runs 13 residues. With 5 bases removed from V and 4 bases from J, the gap between germline ends came to 6 bases. CDR1 and CDR2 from the germline V gene are MNHNS and SASEGT.

This clonotype was detected many times. V gene TRBV6-2 or TRBV6-3 combines with J gene TRBJ2-1; D could derive from TRBD1 or TRBD2 (5 bases each). This CDR3 comprises 14 residues. From germline, CDR1 is MNHEY and CDR2 SVGEGT. Between the trimmed V and J ends, which lost 8 bases and 7 bases, there was a span of 18 bases. CDR3 region: CASVGVRWGNEQFF. The CDR3 DNA follows: TGTGCCAGCGTAGGGGTCAGGTGGGGGAATGAGCAGTTCTTC.

The chain has TRBV19 and TRBJ2-7; 7 nucleotides align to TRBD1. The CDR3 loop spans 15 amino acids. The germline V gene encodes CDR1 LNHDA and CDR2 SQIVND (reference sequence). With 3 bases clipped from V and 3 bases from J, the junction kept 8 bases outside the gene matches. The CDR3 DNA reads as TGTGCCAGTAGTATCCTACAGGGGAACCGCTACGAGCAGTACTTC. Amino acids: CASSILQGNRYEQYF.

The sample holds a few counts of this clonotype. The chain has TRBV2 and TRBJ2-1; TRBD2 agrees at 14 bases. The V gene's germline CDR1 is SNHLY and CDR2 FYNNEI. Trimming took 5 bases from V and 7 from J; bases not matched to a gene: 7. CDR3 length: 16 residues. The CDR3 nucleotides are TGTGCCAGCAGTCTGACTAGACTAGCGGGGGGGAATGAGCAGTTCTTC. This translates into CASSLTRLAGGNEQFF.

This clonotype was observed a handful of times. The CDR3 loop reads CASSVSQGSGANVLTF. CDR3 DNA sequence: TGTGCCAGCAGTGTCTCACAGGGGTCTGGGGCCAACGTCCTGACTTTC. V is TRBV2 and J is TRBJ2-6, with 7 bases aligning to TRBD1. V dropped 4 bases and J dropped 1; count of bases not matched to a gene: 4. The CDR3 is 16 residues long. In germline, CDR1 is SNHLY, CDR2 FYNNEI.

The J gene is TRBJ2-2, the V gene TRBV2, with a weak D call TRBD1 (5 bases). The CDR3 contains 13 residues. CDR1 and CDR2 (germline): SNHLY, FYNNEI. The V gene lost 7 bases and the J gene lost 7 bases, with 13 bases spanning the gap. The CDR3 sequence is CASIAGFGGELFF. The CDR3 DNA is TGTGCCAGCATCGCAGGGTTTGGCGGGGAGCTGTTTTTT.

In DNA, the CDR3 is TGCGCCAGCAGCCAAGATCCAGCGGGGGGGCCTGGAGGGGCCAACGTCCTGACTTTC. Translating gives CASSQDPAGGPGGANVLTF. V and J are TRBV4-3 and TRBJ2-6; 10 bases line up with TRBD2. The V gene's germline CDR1 is LGHNA and CDR2 YSLEER. The junction had 9 bases not matched to a gene; V was cut back by 0 bases and J by 4 bases. This CDR3 has 19 amino acids.

The chain combines TRBV10-3 with TRBJ2-1; 7 nucleotides agree with TRBD2. Germline-derived CDR1 and CDR2 are ENHRY and SYGVKD. V shed 5 bases and J 7 bases; nucleotides not matched to a gene: 5. CDR3 length: 13 amino acids. This CDR3 is CAISQAGLNEQFF. CDR3 sequence (DNA): TGTGCCATCAGTCAAGCGGGATTGAATGAGCAGTTCTTC.

This clonotype was detected only a few times. The gene calls are TRBV5-1 and TRBJ2-1; D is perhaps TRBD1 (6 bases). The CDR3 spans 13 residues. The V and J ends lost 3 bases and 12 bases respectively, with 16 bases between them. Looked up from germline, CDR1 is SGHRS and CDR2 is YFSETQ. The DNA for the CDR3 is TGCGCCAGCAGCTCGACACAGGGCTGGACGCAGTTCTTC. Protein sequence: CASSSTQGWTQFF.

The chain couples TRBV18 to TRBJ2-1; no clear D gene. V was clipped by 2 bases and J by 6 bases, with 14 bases between them. Germline loops: CDR1 KGHSH, CDR2 LQKENI. This CDR3 contains 15 residues. The CDR3 is CASSPNSLAVNEQFF. DNA for the CDR3: TGTGCCAGCTCACCAAACAGCCTGGCCGTCAATGAGCAGTTCTTC.

The V and J genes are TRBV25-1 and TRBJ2-5; D is possibly TRBD2 (5 bases). Germline CDR1 reads MGHDK; CDR2 reads SYGVNS. This CDR3 spans 14 amino acids. V was trimmed by 4 bases and J by 3 bases, leaving 12 bases between them. CDR3 in DNA: TGTGCCAGCAGTGTCCCCCCGCGGGAAGAGACCCAGTACTTC. Its translation: CASSVPPREETQYF.

This clonotype was picked up a small number of times. This chain joins TRBV28 and TRBJ2-7; D remains unclear. Deletions cut 6 bases from V and 7 bases from J, with 19 bases between. CDR3 length equals 14 residues. Germline CDR1 reads MDHEN; CDR2 reads SYDVKM. The CDR3 is CASRVGQTPGEQYF. The DNA of the CDR3 is TGTGCCAGCAGGGTGGGTCAGACCCCTGGTGAGCAGTACTTC.

This chain connects TRBV29-1 to TRBJ1-1, with a weak D call TRBD1 (5 bases). V dropped 3 bases and J dropped 0 bases, with 11 bases sitting between them. This CDR3 is 14 amino acids long. Germline CDR1 reads SQVTM; CDR2 reads ANQGSEA. Here the CDR3 reads CSVDARQMNTEAFF. In DNA, the CDR3 is TGCAGCGTTGATGCCCGACAGATGAACACTGAAGCTTTCTTT.